Listed below are T cell receptor beta chains from one sample, sequenced in a study of blood T cell repertoires in COVID-19. Using immunoSEQ multiplex PCR, the repertoire was profiled, and TCRdb retains in-frame clones only, with some absent. The table includes approximately 280,000 clones, roughly 80% detected once. Sequences were obtained from PBMCs or T cells enriched from blood (not recorded which). Receptor source: a man in his forties who had been exposed to COVID-19. Each CDR3 is given with its conserved first and last residue. The D gene is left open where the match is weak. Rows may omit the clone size; those that give it use once, few, many or a size class.

CDR3: CARSFLYEHRSNQPQHF; DNA: TGTGCCAGAAGCTTTTTGTACGAGCACAGGAGCAATCAGCCCCAGCATTTT; V: TRBV5-3; J: TRBJ1-5; size: -; D: -; length: 17
CDR3: CASDRDYQETQYF; DNA: TGTGCCAGCGACCGGGACTACCAAGAGACCCAGTACTTC; V: TRBV6-5; J: TRBJ2-5; size: -; D: -; length: 13
CDR3: CASSATDMPSGNTIYF; DNA: TGTGCCAGCAGCGCCACGGACATGCCCTCTGGAAACACCATATATTTT; V: TRBV9; J: TRBJ1-3; size: -; D: -; length: 16
CDR3: CASSPDGQANEKLFF; DNA: TGCGCCAGCAGCCCAGATGGACAGGCTAATGAAAAACTGTTTTTT; V: TRBV5-1; J: TRBJ1-4; size: -; D: TRBD1; length: 15
CDR3: CASSASRGRGLDTQYF; DNA: TGTGCCAGCAGCGCCTCGCGGGGAAGAGGACTAGATACGCAGTATTTT; V: TRBV9; J: TRBJ2-3; size: -; D: -; length: 16
CDR3: CASSQAGNYGYTF; DNA: TGCGCCAGCAGCCAAGCCGGGAACTATGGCTACACCTTC; V: TRBV4-1; J: TRBJ1-2; size: -; D: -; length: 13
CDR3: CASSSGEREIEQYF; DNA: TGTGCCAGCAGCTCGGGGGAGCGGGAGATCGAGCAGTACTTC; V: TRBV5-4; J: TRBJ2-7; size: -; D: TRBD2; length: 14
CDR3: CASSLRLLEKLFF; DNA: TGTGCCAGCAGCCTAAGACTGTTGGAGAAACTGTTTTTT; V: TRBV14; J: TRBJ1-4; size: -; D: -; length: 13
CDR3: CSVEGLAGESSYEQYF; DNA: TGCAGCGTTGAGGGACTAGCGGGAGAGAGCTCCTACGAGCAGTACTTC; V: TRBV29-1; J: TRBJ2-7; size: -; D: TRBD2; length: 16
CDR3: CASSDGGQGPPRGYTF; DNA: TGTGCCAGCAGTGATGGGGGACAGGGGCCCCCTAGAGGCTACACCTTC; V: TRBV6-1; J: TRBJ1-2; size: -; D: TRBD1; length: 16
CDR3: CASSQSGPEAFF; DNA: TGCGCCAGCAGCCAGAGCGGACCTGAAGCTTTCTTT; V: TRBV4-1; J: TRBJ1-1; size: -; D: -; length: 12
CDR3: CASSEWVSSRYNEQFF; DNA: TGTGCCAGCAGTGAATGGGTCAGTAGCCGGTACAATGAGCAGTTCTTC; V: TRBV25-1; J: TRBJ2-1; size: -; D: -; length: 16
CDR3: CASSPDWNTGELFF; DNA: TGTGCCAGCAGCCCGGACTGGAACACCGGGGAGCTGTTTTTT; V: TRBV5-4; J: TRBJ2-2; size: many; D: -; length: 14
CDR3: CASRTLAGRMPLYEQYF; DNA: TGCGCCAGCAGGACACTAGCGGGACGAATGCCCCTCTACGAGCAGTACTTC; V: TRBV23-1; J: TRBJ2-7; size: -; D: TRBD2; length: 17
CDR3: CASSLLTGVGEQYF; DNA: TGTGCCAGCAGCTTACTGACGGGAGTAGGCGAGCAGTACTTC; V: TRBV7-9; J: TRBJ2-7; size: -; D: -; length: 14
CDR3: CASSDRANYGYTF; DNA: TGTGCCAGCAGCGACAGGGCAAACTATGGCTACACCTTC; V: TRBV2; J: TRBJ1-2; size: -; D: TRBD1; length: 13
CDR3: CASSPSRDSEAFF; DNA: TGTGCCAGCAGCCCCAGTAGGGACAGTGAAGCTTTCTTT; V: TRBV11-2; J: TRBJ1-1; size: -; D: TRBD1; length: 13